Listed here are 6 T cell receptor beta chains from one sample, sequenced in a study of CD8 T cells in Susac syndrome. RNA in amounts of about 0.5 to 1 ug was reverse transcribed with random hexamers. TCRdb reanalysed the immunoSEQ multiplex PCR reads using MiXCR and keeps one entry per CDR3 protein. The sample has some 150,000 distinct CDR3 sequences; almost 96% are singletons. Sequences were obtained from CD4+ T cells from PBMCs. Receptors were obtained from a human donor with Susac syndrome.

The rearrangement links TRBV5-1 to TRBJ2-5; TRBD2 is a possible D gene (7 bases). The V gene's germline CDR1 is SGHRS and CDR2 YFSETQ. V shed 1 base and J shed 5 bases, with 15 bases lying between them. This CDR3 has 15 residues. The CDR3 spells CASSLIAGADETQYF. DNA for the CDR3: TGCGCCAGCAGCTTGATCGCGGGGGCAGATGAGACCCAGTACTTC.

V gene TRBV28 combines with J gene TRBJ2-7; D ambiguous. The V gene lost 6 bases and the J gene lost 5 bases, with 8 bases spanning the gap. The CDR3 consists of 11 residues. In germline, CDR1 is MDHEN, CDR2 SYDVKM. The CDR3 sequence is CASRSRDEQYF. In nucleotides, the CDR3 is TGTGCCAGCAGGAGTCGCGACGAGCAGTACTTC.

The V call is TRBV20-1, the J call TRBJ1-5, with D hard to call. CDR1 and CDR2 from the germline V gene are DFQATT and SNEGSKA (reference sequence). This CDR3 spans 12 amino acids. V was clipped by 3 bases and J by 4 bases, with 7 bases between them. This CDR3 is CSARSLNQPQHF. In DNA form, the CDR3 reads TGCAGTGCTAGGTCCCTAAATCAGCCCCAGCATTTT.

This chain joins TRBV12-3 or TRBV12-4 and TRBJ2-3, with 13 nucleotides matching TRBD2. The V segment lost 6 bases and the J segment 5 bases; nucleotides outside the gene matches: 5. This CDR3 is 15 amino acids long. CDR3 sequence reads: CASSLLAGGIDTQYF. CDR3 DNA: TGTGCCAGCAGCCTACTAGCGGGAGGGATAGATACGCAGTATTTT.

The V and J genes are TRBV5-1 and TRBJ2-7; D might be TRBD1 or TRBD2, each matching 5 bases. Germline assignment: CDR1 SGHRS and CDR2 YFSETQ. The ends were cut back, 4 bases at V and 4 bases at J, with 15 bases in the middle. The CDR3 has 14 residues. The CDR3 sequence: CASSGSAGSYEQYF. The CDR3 nucleotides read TGCGCCAGCAGCGGTTCGGCAGGGAGTTACGAGCAGTACTTC.

This clonotype has a single count. The V call is TRBV20-1, the J call TRBJ2-3; 11 bases map to TRBD2. The J segment lost 4 bases and the V segment lost 5 bases, leaving 8 bases of the junction unmatched. Germline CDR1 and CDR2: DFQATT and SNEGSKA (reference sequence). The CDR3 is 15 amino acids. The CDR3 DNA reads TGCAGTGCTCCCACTAGCGGGAGAGTCTCAGATACGCAGTATTTT. Protein: CSAPTSGRVSDTQYF.